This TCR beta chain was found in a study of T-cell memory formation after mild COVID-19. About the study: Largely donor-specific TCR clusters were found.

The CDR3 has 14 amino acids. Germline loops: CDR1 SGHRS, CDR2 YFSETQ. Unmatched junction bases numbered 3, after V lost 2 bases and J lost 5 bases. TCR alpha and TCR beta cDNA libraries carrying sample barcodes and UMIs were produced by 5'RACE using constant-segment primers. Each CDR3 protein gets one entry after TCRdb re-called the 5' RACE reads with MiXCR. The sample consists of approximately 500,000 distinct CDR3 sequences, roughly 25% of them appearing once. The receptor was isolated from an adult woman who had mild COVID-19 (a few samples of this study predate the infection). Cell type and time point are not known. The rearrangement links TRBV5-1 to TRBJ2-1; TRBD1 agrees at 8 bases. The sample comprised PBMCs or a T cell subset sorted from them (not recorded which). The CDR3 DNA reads TGCGCCAGCAGCTTAAGGACAGGGAACAATGAGCAGTTCTTC. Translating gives CASSLRTGNNEQFF.